This TCR beta chain was identified during a study of T-cell memory formation after mild COVID-19. Study-wide context: Most TCR clusters belonged to a single donor. Study-level points and caveats: Whereas later expanders leaned CD4+, clones contracting day 15 to 85 showed a balanced CD4/CD8 makeup.

A single count supports this clonotype. Its antigen is not known. Libraries for TCRalpha and TCRbeta carried sample barcodes and unique molecular identifiers via 5'RACE. One entry per CDR3 protein results from TCRdb running MiXCR on the 5' RACE reads. The sample lists more than 450,000 distinct CDR3 sequences, roughly 18% occurring once. Germline V gene data show CDR1 as KGHDR and CDR2 as SFDVKD. This CDR3 spans 13 amino acids. V shed 7 bases and J shed 0 bases, with 7 bases lying between them. The V and J genes are TRBV24-1 and TRBJ2-3, with D unresolved. Sequencing input: PBMCs or a T cell subset sorted from them (not recorded which). The receptor comes from an adult woman who had mild COVID-19 (a few samples of this study predate the infection). Cell type and time point are not known. The chain's CDR3 is CATSLVSTDTQYF. The CDR3 coding sequence is TGTGCCACCAGCCTGGTTAGCACAGATACGCAGTATTTT.